This is a list of T cell receptor beta chains from one sample in a study of blood T cell repertoires in COVID-19. Profiling relied on immunoSEQ multiplex PCR, and the TCRdb table lists in-frame clones only, not all of them. Of more than 95,000 clones listed, approximately 90% are singletons. Sample: peripheral blood. These receptors were taken from a human donor in a cohort sampled during active COVID-19. CDR3s include the opening cysteine and the closing phenylalanine or tryptophan. The D gene is left open where the match is weak. Clone size is stated in some rows and not others, as once, few, many or a class when expanded.

few | TRBJ1-5 | TRBD1 | TRBV10-1 | CASTGTEQDSNQPQHF | TGCGCCAGCACAGGGACAGAACAAGATAGCAATCAGCCCCAGCATTTT
- | TRBJ2-5 | - | TRBV29-1 | CSADGDGKTQYF | TGCAGCGCCGATGGAGACGGAAAGACCCAGTACTTC
- | TRBJ2-7 | TRBD2 | TRBV7-9 | CASSLLAGGPAYEQYF | TGTGCCAGCAGCTTACTAGCGGGGGGACCGGCCTACGAGCAGTACTTC
- | TRBJ1-3 | - | TRBV18 | CASSRPWTDAGNTIYF | TGTGCCAGCTCACGACCCTGGACAGATGCTGGAAACACCATATATTTT
- | TRBJ2-7 | - | TRBV5-4 | CASSSNRELTKQYF | TGTGCCAGCAGCTCCAACAGGGAACTTACGAAGCAGTACTTC
- | TRBJ1-2 | TRBD1 | TRBV2 | CASSEDRPNYGYTF | TGTGCCAGCAGCGAGGACAGGCCAAACTATGGCTACACCTTC
- | TRBJ1-5 | - | TRBV1 | CTSSPSTLGNQPQHF | TGCACCAGCAGCCCCTCAACCCTAGGCAATCAGCCCCAGCATTTT
- | TRBJ2-1 | - | TRBV5-1 | CASSLRRGQHFSYNEQFF | TGCGCCAGCAGCTTGAGGAGGGGGCAACACTTTTCCTACAATGAGCAGTTCTTC
- | TRBJ1-2 | - | TRBV10-3 | CAISPDTSNYGYTF | TGTGCCATCTCCCCAGACACTTCTAACTATGGCTACACCTTC
few | TRBJ2-7 | TRBD2 | TRBV7-9 | CASSLRAGAEYEQYF | TGTGCCAGCAGCTTACGAGCGGGGGCCGAGTACGAGCAGTACTTC
- | TRBJ2-1 | - | TRBV14 | CASSQVEGPNEQFF | TGTGCCAGCAGCCAAGTCGAGGGTCCCAATGAGCAGTTCTTC
- | TRBJ2-1 | TRBD2 | TRBV7-2 | CASSYLGGSGLYEQFF | TGTGCCAGCAGCTACCTCGGGGGGAGTGGGTTATATGAGCAGTTCTTC
- | TRBJ2-7 | - | TRBV9 | CASSVATGAAYEQYF | TGTGCCAGCAGCGTAGCTACGGGAGCTGCCTACGAGCAGTACTTC
- | TRBJ2-7 | TRBD1 | TRBV3-1/TRBV3-2 | CASSQTGPSYEQYF | TGTGCCAGCAGCCAGACAGGGCCCTCCTACGAGCAGTACTTC
once | TRBJ2-3 | TRBD1 | TRBV5-4 | CASSLGGQGARDTQYF | TGTGCCAGCAGCTTGGGAGGGCAGGGGGCAAGGGATACGCAGTATTTT
- | TRBJ2-7 | TRBD2 | TRBV19 | CASSSSGSGFGEQYF | TGTGCCAGTAGTTCTAGCGGGAGCGGGTTTGGCGAGCAGTACTTC
- | TRBJ2-7 | TRBD1 | TRBV2 | CASRGQGPYEQYF | TGTGCCAGCAGGGGACAGGGGCCCTACGAGCAGTACTTC
once | TRBJ2-1 | TRBD2 | TRBV28 | CATARGLAGDYNEQFF | TGTGCCACCGCAAGGGGGCTAGCGGGAGACTACAATGAGCAGTTCTTC
- | TRBJ2-2 | TRBD2 | TRBV6-5 | CASSYPSGRNTGELFF | TGTGCCAGCAGTTACCCTAGCGGTAGGAACACCGGGGAGCTGTTTTTT
- | TRBJ2-1 | - | TRBV7-9 | CASSFSVAYNEQFF | TGTGCCAGCAGCTTCTCCGTAGCCTACAATGAGCAGTTCTTC
- | TRBJ2-1 | - | TRBV5-5 | CASTRGAMNYNEQFF | TGTGCCAGCACCAGGGGGGCTATGAACTACAATGAGCAGTTCTTC
- | TRBJ2-2 | TRBD1 | TRBV15 | CATRLGTGGTGELFF | TGTGCCACCAGGCTAGGGACAGGGGGCACCGGGGAGCTGTTTTTT
- | TRBJ2-3 | - | TRBV25-1 | CASSESGLTDTQYF | TGTGCCAGCAGTGAATCTGGCCTCACAGATACGCAGTATTTT
- | TRBJ2-7 | TRBD2 | TRBV28 | CASSTQAGAYEQYF | TGTGCCAGCAGTACCCAAGCGGGGGCCTACGAGCAGTACTTC
- | TRBJ2-3 | - | TRBV19 | CASSLASWSGTQYF | TGTGCCAGTAGTTTAGCATCCTGGTCCGGTACGCAGTATTTT
- | TRBJ2-1 | TRBD2 | TRBV13 | CASSLSSGGVPVYNEQFF | TGTGCCAGCAGCTTATCTAGCGGGGGGGTCCCCGTCTACAATGAGCAGTTCTTC
- | TRBJ2-5 | - | TRBV3-1/TRBV3-2 | CASSHPGGYQETQYF | TGTGCCAGCAGCCACCCCGGCGGCTACCAAGAGACCCAGTACTTC
- | TRBJ2-6 | - | TRBV29-1 | CSVEDTGTGANVLTF | TGCAGCGTTGAAGACACAGGGACTGGGGCCAACGTCCTGACTTTC
- | TRBJ1-3 | TRBD1 | TRBV12-3/TRBV12-4 | CASSGGQGDTIYF | TGTGCCAGCTCCGGGGGACAGGGAGACACCATATATTTT
- | TRBJ2-2 | TRBD1 | TRBV2 | CASTKGQGNTGELFF | TGTGCCAGCACTAAGGGACAGGGTAACACCGGGGAGCTGTTTTTT
- | TRBJ2-5 | - | TRBV21-1 | CASSKERAGYQETQYF | TGTGCCAGCAGCAAAGAACGAGCGGGATACCAAGAGACCCAGTACTTC
few | TRBJ1-1 | - | TRBV9 | CASSETSANTEAFF | TGTGCCAGCAGCGAGACATCCGCGAACACTGAAGCTTTCTTT
- | TRBJ1-2 | - | TRBV2 | CASSGSSDYGYTF | TGTGCCAGCAGTGGAAGTTCGGACTATGGCTACACCTTC
- | TRBJ2-2 | - | TRBV27 | CASSLGQGTGELFF | TGTGCCAGTAGTTTAGGGCAGGGGACCGGGGAGCTGTTTTTT
- | TRBJ2-3 | - | TRBV6-6 | CASRTRGSTDTQYF | TGTGCCAGCAGGACTAGGGGAAGCACAGATACGCAGTATTTT
- | TRBJ1-3 | - | TRBV18 | CASSPGQGGNTIYF | TGTGCCAGCTCACCGGGTCAGGGTGGAAACACCATATATTTT
- | TRBJ2-5 | - | TRBV29-1 | CSVAHRVIPETQYF | TGCAGCGTCGCCCACCGGGTAATACCCGAGACCCAGTACTTC